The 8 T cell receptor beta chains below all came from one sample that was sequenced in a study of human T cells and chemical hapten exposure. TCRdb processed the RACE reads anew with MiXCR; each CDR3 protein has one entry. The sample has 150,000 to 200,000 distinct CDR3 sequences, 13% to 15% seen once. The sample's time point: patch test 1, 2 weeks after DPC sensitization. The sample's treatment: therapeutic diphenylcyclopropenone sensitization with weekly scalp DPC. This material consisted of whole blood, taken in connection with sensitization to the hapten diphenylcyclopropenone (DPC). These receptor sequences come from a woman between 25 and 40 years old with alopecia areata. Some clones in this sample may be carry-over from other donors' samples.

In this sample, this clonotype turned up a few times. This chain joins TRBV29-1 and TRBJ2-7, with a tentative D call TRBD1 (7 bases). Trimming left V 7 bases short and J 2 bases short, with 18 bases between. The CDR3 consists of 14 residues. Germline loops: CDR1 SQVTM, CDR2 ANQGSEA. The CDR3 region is CSASRPGGTYEQYF. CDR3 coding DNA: TGCAGCGCGTCCCGGCCAGGGGGGACCTACGAGCAGTACTTC.

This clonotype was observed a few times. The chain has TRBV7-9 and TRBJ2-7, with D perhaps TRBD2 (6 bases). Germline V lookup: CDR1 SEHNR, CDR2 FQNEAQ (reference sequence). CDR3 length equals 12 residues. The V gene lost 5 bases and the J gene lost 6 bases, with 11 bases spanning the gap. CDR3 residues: CASSPFGGEQYF. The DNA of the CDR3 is TGTGCCAGCAGCCCATTCGGGGGCGAGCAGTACTTC.

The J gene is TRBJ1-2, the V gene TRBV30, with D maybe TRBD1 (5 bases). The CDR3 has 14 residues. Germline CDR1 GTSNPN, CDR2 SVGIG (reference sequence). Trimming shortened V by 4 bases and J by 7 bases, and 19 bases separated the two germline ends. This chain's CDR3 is CAWNQGEGRSGYTF. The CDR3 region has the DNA TGTGCCTGGAACCAAGGGGAGGGGCGCTCTGGCTACACCTTC.

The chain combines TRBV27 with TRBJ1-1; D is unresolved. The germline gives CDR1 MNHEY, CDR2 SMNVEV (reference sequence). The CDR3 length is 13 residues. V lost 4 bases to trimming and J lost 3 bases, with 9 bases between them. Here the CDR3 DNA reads TGTGCCAGCAGTTGGAACAGATACACTGAAGCTTTCTTT. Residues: CASSWNRYTEAFF.

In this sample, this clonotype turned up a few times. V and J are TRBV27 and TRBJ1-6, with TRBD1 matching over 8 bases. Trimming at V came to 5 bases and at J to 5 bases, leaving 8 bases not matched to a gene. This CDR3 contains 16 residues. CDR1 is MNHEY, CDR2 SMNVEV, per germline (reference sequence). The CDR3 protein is CASSRRTGRHNSPLHF. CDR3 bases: TGTGCCAGCAGTAGGCGGACAGGGAGACATAATTCACCCCTCCACTTT.

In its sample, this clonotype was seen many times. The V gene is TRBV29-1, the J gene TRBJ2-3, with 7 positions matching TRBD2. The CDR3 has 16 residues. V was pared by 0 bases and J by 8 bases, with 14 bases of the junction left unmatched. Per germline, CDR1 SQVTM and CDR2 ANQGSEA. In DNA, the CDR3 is TGCAGCGTTGAAGATCCTGGTAGCGGGCGGGGCGCTACGCAGTATTTT. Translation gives CSVEDPGSGRGATQYF.

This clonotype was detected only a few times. CDR3 loop: CASSIASGGEQFF. Written as DNA, the CDR3 is TGCGCCAGCAGTATTGCTAGCGGGGGTGAGCAGTTCTTC. The V gene is TRBV10-2, the J gene TRBJ2-1, with 10 bases matching TRBD2. Germline V gene data show CDR1 as WSHSY and CDR2 as SAAADI. This CDR3 contains 13 residues. V was pared by 5 bases and J by 9 bases, with 4 bases of the junction left unmatched.

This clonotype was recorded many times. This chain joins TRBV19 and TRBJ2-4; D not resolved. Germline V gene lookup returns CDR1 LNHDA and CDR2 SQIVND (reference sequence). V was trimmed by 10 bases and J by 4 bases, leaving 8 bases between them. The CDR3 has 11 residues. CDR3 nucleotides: TGTGCCACCTCTGTGAAAAACATTCAGTACTTC. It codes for CATSVKNIQYF.